The clone carrying this TCR beta chain was detected only a few times. This record belongs to a study of T-cell reconstitution after alpha-beta-depleted transplantation in children. The CDR3 consists of 19 residues. J lost 5 bases, V lost 0 bases, and 13 bases had no gene match. Germline V gives CDR1 LGHNA, CDR2 YSLEER. It was with unique molecular identifiers that the TCRbeta library was prepared. TCRdb reprocessed the PCR reads via MiXCR and lists one record per CDR3 protein. The data hold approximately 400,000 distinct CDR3 sequences, with around 9.9% observed a single time. The source of this sequence is a human donor who donated a stem cell graft to a child with acute myeloid leukemia. The rearrangement links TRBV4-3 to TRBJ2-5; TRBD2 matches at 12 bases. Sequenced here: PBMCs from the stem cell graft donor, sampled from the stem cell graft. Here the CDR3 reads CASSQDTRLAGGPRETQYF. The CDR3 bases are TGCGCCAGCAGCCAAGATACGCGGCTAGCGGGAGGGCCGAGGGAGACCCAGTACTTC.